This TCR beta chain was retrieved from a study of CD8 T cells in Susac syndrome. V dropped 5 bases and J dropped 4; count of bases not matched to a gene: 6. This CDR3 has 15 residues. Germline loops: CDR1 LNHNV, CDR2 YYDKDF (reference sequence). Random hexamers were used to reverse transcribe roughly 0.45 to 1 ug of RNA. MiXCR was run by TCRdb on the immunoSEQ multiplex PCR reads, yielding one entry per CDR3 protein. The sample carries almost 450,000 distinct CDR3 sequences, approximately 85% recorded once. J is TRBJ2-1 and V is TRBV15; TRBD1 matches at 9 bases. Sequencing input: CD8+ T cells from PBMCs. This TCR was recovered from a human donor with multiple sclerosis. CDR3 in amino acids: CATSLDRGLYNEQFF. The CDR3 DNA is TGTGCCACCAGCTTGGACAGGGGCTTATACAATGAGCAGTTCTTC.